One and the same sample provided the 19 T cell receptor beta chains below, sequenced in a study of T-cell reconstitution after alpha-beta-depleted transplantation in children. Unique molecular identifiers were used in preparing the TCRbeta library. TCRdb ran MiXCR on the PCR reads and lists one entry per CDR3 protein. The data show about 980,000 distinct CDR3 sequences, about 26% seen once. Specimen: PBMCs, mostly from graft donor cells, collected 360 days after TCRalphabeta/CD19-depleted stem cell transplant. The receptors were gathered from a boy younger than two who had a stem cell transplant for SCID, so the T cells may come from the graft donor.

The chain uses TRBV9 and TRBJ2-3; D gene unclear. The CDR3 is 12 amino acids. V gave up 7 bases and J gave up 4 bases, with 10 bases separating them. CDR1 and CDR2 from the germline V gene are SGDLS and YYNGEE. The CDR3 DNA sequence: TGTGCCAGCGGCAGATGGGCAGATACGCAGTATTTT. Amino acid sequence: CASGRWADTQYF.

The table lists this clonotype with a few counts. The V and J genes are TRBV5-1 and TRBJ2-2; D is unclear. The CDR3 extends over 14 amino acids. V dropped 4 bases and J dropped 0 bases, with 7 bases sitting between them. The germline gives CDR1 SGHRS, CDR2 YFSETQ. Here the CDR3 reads CASSTQANTGELFF. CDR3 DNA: TGCGCCAGCAGCACTCAGGCGAACACCGGGGAGCTGTTTTTT.

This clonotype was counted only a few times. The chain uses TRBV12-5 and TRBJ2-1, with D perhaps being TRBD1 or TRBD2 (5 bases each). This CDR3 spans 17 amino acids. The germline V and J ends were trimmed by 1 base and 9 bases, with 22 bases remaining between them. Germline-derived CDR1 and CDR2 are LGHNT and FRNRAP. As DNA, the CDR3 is TGTGCTAGTGGTTTGGATCAGGGAAGAGGGTTGAATTCTGAGCAGTTCTTC. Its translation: CASGLDQGRGLNSEQFF.

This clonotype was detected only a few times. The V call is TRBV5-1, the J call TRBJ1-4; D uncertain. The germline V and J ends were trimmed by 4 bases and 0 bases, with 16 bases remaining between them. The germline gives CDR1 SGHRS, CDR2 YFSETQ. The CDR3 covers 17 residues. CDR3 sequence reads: CASSVGGTVATNEKLFF. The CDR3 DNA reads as TGCGCCAGCAGCGTCGGCGGCACCGTTGCAACTAATGAAAAACTGTTTTTT.

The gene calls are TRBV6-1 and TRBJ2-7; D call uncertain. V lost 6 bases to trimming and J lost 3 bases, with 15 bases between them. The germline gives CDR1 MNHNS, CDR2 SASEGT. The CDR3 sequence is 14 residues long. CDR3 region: CASSRIPRDYEQYF. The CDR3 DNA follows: TGTGCCAGCAGCAGAATCCCAAGGGACTACGAGCAGTACTTC.

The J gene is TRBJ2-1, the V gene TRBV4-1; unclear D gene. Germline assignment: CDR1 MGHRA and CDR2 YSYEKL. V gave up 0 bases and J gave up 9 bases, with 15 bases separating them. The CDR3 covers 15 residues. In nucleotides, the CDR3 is TGCGCCAGCAGCCAAGATCGTCTAATCCTGGGTGAGCAGTTCTTC. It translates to CASSQDRLILGEQFF.

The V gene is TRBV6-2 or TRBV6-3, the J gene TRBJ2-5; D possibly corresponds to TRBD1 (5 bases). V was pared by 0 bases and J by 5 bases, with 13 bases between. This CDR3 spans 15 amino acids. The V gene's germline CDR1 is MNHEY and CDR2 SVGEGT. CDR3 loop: CASSYSNGASETQYF. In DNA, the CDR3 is TGTGCCAGCAGTTACTCGAATGGGGCATCGGAGACCCAGTACTTC.

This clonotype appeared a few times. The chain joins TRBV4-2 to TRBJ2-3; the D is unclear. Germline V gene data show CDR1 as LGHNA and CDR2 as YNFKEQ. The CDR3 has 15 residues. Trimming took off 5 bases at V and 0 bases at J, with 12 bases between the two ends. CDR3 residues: CASSLDPISTDTQYF. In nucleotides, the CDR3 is TGTGCCAGCAGCTTGGACCCGATAAGCACAGATACGCAGTATTTT.

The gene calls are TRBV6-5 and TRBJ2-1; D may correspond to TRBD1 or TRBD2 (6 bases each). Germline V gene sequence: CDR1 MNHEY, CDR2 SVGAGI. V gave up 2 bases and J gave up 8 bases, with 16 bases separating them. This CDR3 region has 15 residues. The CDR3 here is CASSYRSGRGDEQFF. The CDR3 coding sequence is TGTGCCAGCAGTTACAGGTCGGGTAGGGGGGATGAGCAGTTCTTC.

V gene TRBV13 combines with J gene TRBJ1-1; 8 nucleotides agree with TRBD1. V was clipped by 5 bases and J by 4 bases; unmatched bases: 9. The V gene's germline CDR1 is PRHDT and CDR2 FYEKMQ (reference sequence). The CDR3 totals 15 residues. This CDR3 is CASSLTGGRGTEAFF. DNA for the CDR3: TGTGCCAGCAGCCTCACAGGGGGAAGAGGCACTGAAGCTTTCTTT. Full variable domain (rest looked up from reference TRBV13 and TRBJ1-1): AAGVIQSPRHLIKEKRETATLKCYPIPRHDTVYWYQQGPGQDPQFLISFYEKMQSDKGSIPDRFSAQQFSDYHSELNMSSLELGDSALYFCASSLTGGRGTEAFFGQGTRLTVV.

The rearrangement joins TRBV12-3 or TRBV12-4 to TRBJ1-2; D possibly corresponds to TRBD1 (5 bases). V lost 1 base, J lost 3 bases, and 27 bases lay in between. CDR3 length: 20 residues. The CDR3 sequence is CASSLGLGRAPQGPYYGYTF. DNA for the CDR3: TGTGCCAGCAGTTTAGGCCTCGGCCGCGCACCCCAGGGCCCCTACTATGGCTACACCTTC.

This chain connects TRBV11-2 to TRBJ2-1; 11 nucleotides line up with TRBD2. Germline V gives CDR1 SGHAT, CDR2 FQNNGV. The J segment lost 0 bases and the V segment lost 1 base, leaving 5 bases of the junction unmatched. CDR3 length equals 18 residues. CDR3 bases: TGTGCCAGCAGCTTAGGACTAGCGGGGATCCGCTCCTACAATGAGCAGTTCTTC. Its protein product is CASSLGLAGIRSYNEQFF.

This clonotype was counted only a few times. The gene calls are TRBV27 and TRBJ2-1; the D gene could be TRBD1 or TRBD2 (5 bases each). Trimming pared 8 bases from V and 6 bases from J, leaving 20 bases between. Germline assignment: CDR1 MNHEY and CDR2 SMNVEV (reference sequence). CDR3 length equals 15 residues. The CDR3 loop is CASRWDGGRSNEQFF. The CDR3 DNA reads TGTGCCAGCCGTTGGGACGGCGGACGCTCCAATGAGCAGTTCTTC.

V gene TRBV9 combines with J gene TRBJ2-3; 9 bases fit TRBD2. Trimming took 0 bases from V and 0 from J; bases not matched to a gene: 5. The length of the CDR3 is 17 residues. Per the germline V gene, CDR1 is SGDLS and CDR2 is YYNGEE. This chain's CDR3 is CASSVGWSGGSTDTQYF. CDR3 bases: TGTGCCAGCAGCGTAGGGTGGAGCGGGGGGAGCACAGATACGCAGTATTTT. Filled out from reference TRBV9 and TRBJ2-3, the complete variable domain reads DSGVTQTPKHLITATGQRVTLRCSPRSGDLSVYWYQQSLDQGLQFLIQYYNGEERAKGNILERFSAQQFPDLHSELNLSSLELGDSALYFCASSVGWSGGSTDTQYFGPGTRLTVL.

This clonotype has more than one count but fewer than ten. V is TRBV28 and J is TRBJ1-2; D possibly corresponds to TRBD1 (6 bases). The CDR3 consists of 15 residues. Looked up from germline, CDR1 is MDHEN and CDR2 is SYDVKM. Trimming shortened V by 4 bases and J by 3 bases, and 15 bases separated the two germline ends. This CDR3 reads CASSSQQRGDYGYTF. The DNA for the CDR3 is TGTGCCAGCAGTTCACAACAGAGGGGGGACTATGGCTACACCTTC.

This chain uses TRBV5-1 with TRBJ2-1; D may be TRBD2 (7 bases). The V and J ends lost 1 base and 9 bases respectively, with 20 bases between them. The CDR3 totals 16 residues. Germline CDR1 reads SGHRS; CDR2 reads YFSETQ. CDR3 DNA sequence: TGCGCCAGCAGCTTGCGACCCGGGGGGCCTTCGGGTGAGCAGTTCTTC. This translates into CASSLRPGGPSGEQFF.

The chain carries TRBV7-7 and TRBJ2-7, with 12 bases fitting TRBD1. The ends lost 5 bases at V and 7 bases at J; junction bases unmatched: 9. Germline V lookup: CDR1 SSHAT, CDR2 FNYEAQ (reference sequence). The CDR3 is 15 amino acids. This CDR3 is CASSSGDRGRQEQYF. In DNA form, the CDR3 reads TGTGCCAGCAGCAGCGGGGACAGGGGGCGACAGGAGCAGTACTTC.

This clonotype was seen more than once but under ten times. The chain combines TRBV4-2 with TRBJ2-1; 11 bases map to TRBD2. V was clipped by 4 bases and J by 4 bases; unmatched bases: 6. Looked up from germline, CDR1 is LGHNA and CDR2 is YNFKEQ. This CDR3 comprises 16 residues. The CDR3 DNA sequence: TGTGCCAGCAGCCCGGACGGGACTAGCGGATACAATGAGCAGTTCTTC. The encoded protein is CASSPDGTSGYNEQFF.

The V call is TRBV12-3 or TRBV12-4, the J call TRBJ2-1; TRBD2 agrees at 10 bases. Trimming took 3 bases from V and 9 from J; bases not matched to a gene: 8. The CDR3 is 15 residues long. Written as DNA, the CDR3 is TGTGCCAGCAGTTTTCGGGCTAGCGGGGGTGGTGAGCAGTTCTTC. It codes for CASSFRASGGGEQFF.